These 18 T cell receptor beta chains originate from one sample sequenced in a study of graft-versus-host responses after intestinal transplantation. Which antigens these TCRs recognize remains unknown. TCRdb's copy holds only in-frame clones and misses some; the assay was immunoSEQ multiplex PCR. The data show roughly 38,000 clones, with approximately 93% seen just once and under 25% held by the top ten. The sequencing used unstimulated CD8+ T cells sorted from spleen or lymph node cells, collected before transplant. The receptors here all came from a human donor who was the organ donor for an intestinal transplant.

CDR3 residues: CASSQDRPRTDTDTQYF. The CDR3 DNA reads as TGCGCCAGCAGCCAAGATCGTCCTCGGACAGACACAGATACGCAGTATTTT. The chain combines TRBV4-1 with TRBJ2-3; TRBD1 might be the D (6 bases). Trimming took 0 bases from V and 2 from J, leaving 15 bases between them. Germline values: CDR1 MGHRA, CDR2 YSYEKL. The CDR3 spans 17 residues.

This chain joins TRBV27 and TRBJ2-1, with D perhaps TRBD1 or TRBD2 (6 bases each). The CDR3 loop spans 15 amino acids. Trimming cost V 3 bases and J 7 bases, with 16 bases left between them. From germline, CDR1 is MNHEY and CDR2 SMNVEV (reference sequence). The CDR3 DNA sequence: TGTGCCAGCAGTTTGGTTTGGGGGGCGAGTAATGAGCAGTTCTTC. Translated: CASSLVWGASNEQFF.

This chain links TRBV11-2 with TRBJ2-7; the match to TRBD2 covers 10 bases. Germline lookup yields CDR1 SGHAT and CDR2 FQNNGV. This CDR3 contains 12 residues. With V trimmed by 5 bases and J by 11 bases, 6 bases remained unmatched. The CDR3 protein is CASSPLAGAEYF. The CDR3 DNA follows: TGTGCCAGCAGCCCCCTAGCGGGAGCTGAGTACTTC.

This clone has a handful of counts. The chain combines TRBV7-2 with TRBJ2-7, with 7 positions matching TRBD2. V gave up 4 bases and J gave up 2 bases; unmatched junction bases: 2. Germline V gene data show CDR1 as SGHTA and CDR2 as FQGNSA. The CDR3 has 13 residues. DNA for the CDR3: TGTGCCAGCAGCTACGGGACTACCTACGAGCAGTACTTC. Translated: CASSYGTTYEQYF.

This clone was found once. The chain couples TRBV9 to TRBJ2-1; 10 bases are a match to TRBD1. The CDR3 length is 15 residues. Trimming at V came to 2 bases and at J to 8 bases, leaving 7 bases not matched to a gene. Germline CDR1 reads SGDLS; CDR2 reads YYNGEE. CDR3 coding DNA: TGTGCCAGCAGCGTTCTCGGGACAGGGGTCGATGAGCAGTTCTTC. Its translation: CASSVLGTGVDEQFF.

The chain is built from TRBV27 and TRBJ2-1; D remains unclear. Trimming shortened V by 5 bases and J by 3 bases, and 17 bases separated the two germline ends. The length of the CDR3 is 16 residues. CDR1 and CDR2 from the germline V gene are MNHEY and SMNVEV (reference sequence). The CDR3 nucleotides read TGTGCCAGCAGTCCCCTCTGGCGGATCGTCTACAATGAGCAGTTCTTC. Residues: CASSPLWRIVYNEQFF.

This chain connects TRBV10-3 to TRBJ2-3, with 11 nucleotides matching TRBD2. This CDR3 has 20 residues. Germline V gene lookup returns CDR1 ENHRY and CDR2 SYGVKD. V trimming: 6 bases; J trimming: 1 base; junction bases outside the gene matches: 18. DNA for the CDR3: TGTGCCATCAGAGCATTTTTAGCGGGAGGGCCTGGGGGTGGCACAGATACGCAGTATTTT. Translating gives CAIRAFLAGGPGGGTDTQYF.

The genes are TRBV19 and TRBJ2-3, with D possibly being TRBD1 or TRBD2 (5 bases each). CDR1 and CDR2 (germline): LNHDA, SQIVND (reference sequence). This CDR3 is 13 amino acids long. V was cut by 7 bases and J by 6 bases, with 14 bases left in between. The CDR3 sequence: CASTPRGSDTQYF. The CDR3 region has the DNA TGTGCCAGTACCCCCCGGGGCTCGGATACGCAGTATTTT.

This clone was detected only a few times. The chain recombines TRBV6-1 with TRBJ2-4; 10 nucleotides match TRBD1. Germline CDR1 MNHNS, CDR2 SASEGT. Trimming removed 1 base from V and 8 bases from J; junction bases left unmatched: 5. The CDR3 consists of 15 residues. The CDR3 is CASSEETGGTDIQYF. The CDR3 bases are TGTGCCAGCAGTGAAGAGACAGGGGGCACTGACATTCAGTACTTC.

V usage is TRBV10-3 and J usage is TRBJ1-5, with 8 bases matching TRBD1. The trim removed 6 bases at V and 0 bases at J, leaving 1 base unmatched. Germline CDR1 is ENHRY and CDR2 is SYGVKD. The CDR3 is 14 amino acids. The CDR3 region is CAISQGASNQPQHF. Written as DNA, the CDR3 is TGTGCCATCAGCCAGGGGGCTAGCAATCAGCCCCAGCATTTT.

This clone was observed a single time. This rearrangement joins TRBV11-3 to TRBJ2-7, with D tentatively TRBD1 (6 bases). The germline CDR1 and CDR2 sequences are SGHNT and YENEEA. Trimming removed 4 bases from V and 5 bases from J, with 6 bases in between. This CDR3 spans 11 amino acids. CDR3 region: CASSSGDEQYF. In DNA, the CDR3 is TGTGCCAGCAGCTCAGGGGACGAGCAGTACTTC.

The CDR3 DNA follows: TGCGCCAGCAGCCAAGATCGGGCGGGACAGGGAGCCTACGAGCAGTACTTC. Translation gives CASSQDRAGQGAYEQYF. The chain has TRBV4-1 and TRBJ2-7; 9 nucleotides align to TRBD1. V lost 0 bases, J lost 2 bases, and 8 bases stayed unmatched. The CDR3 runs to 17 residues. Germline lookup yields CDR1 MGHRA and CDR2 YSYEKL.

This CDR3 is CASSLELAGPHTQYF. The CDR3 bases are TGTGCCAGCAGCTTAGAACTAGCGGGACCCCATACGCAGTATTTT. The chain couples TRBV7-9 to TRBJ2-3; TRBD2 agrees at 10 bases. The CDR3 sequence is 15 residues long. The junction had 5 bases not matched to a gene; V was cut back by 1 base and J by 7 bases. CDR1 is SEHNR, CDR2 FQNEAQ, per germline (reference sequence). The variable domain in full, completed from reference TRBV7-9 and TRBJ2-3, reads DTGVSQNPRHKITKRGQNVTFRCDPISEHNRLYWYRQTLGQGPEFLTYFQNEAQLEKSRLLSDRFSAERPKGSFSTLEIQRTEQGDSAMYLCASSLELAGPHTQYFGPGTRLTVL.

This chain links TRBV11-2 with TRBJ2-5; 9 bases map to TRBD2. The CDR3 covers 17 residues. V lost 1 base, J lost 5 bases, and 11 bases stayed unmatched. The germline V gene has CDR1 SGHAT and CDR2 FQNNGV. The DNA of the CDR3 is TGTGCCAGCAGCTTAGGTTACAGGTTCACTAGCGGGGAGACCCAGTACTTC. Translating gives CASSLGYRFTSGETQYF. The full variable domain, in which reference TRBV11-2 and TRBJ2-5 provide the parts outside the CDR3, is EAGVAQSPRYKIIEKRQSVAFWCNPISGHATLYWYQQILGQGPKLLIQFQNNGVVDDSQLPKDRFSAERLKGVDSTLKIQPAKLEDSAVYLCASSLGYRFTSGETQYFGPGTRLLVL.

The chain joins TRBV18 to TRBJ2-4; 14 bases line up with TRBD2. CDR1 is KGHSH, CDR2 LQKENI, per germline. V lost 3 bases to trimming and J lost 2 bases; unmatched junction nucleotides: 9. The CDR3 consists of 19 residues. The CDR3 loop is CASSPGTSGRVKTKNIQYF. The CDR3 DNA is TGTGCCAGCTCACCCGGGACTAGCGGGAGAGTCAAGACCAAAAACATTCAGTACTTC.

This rearrangement joins TRBV5-6 to TRBJ2-2; 9 bases map to TRBD2. This CDR3 contains 16 residues. Trimming removed 2 bases from V and 3 bases from J; junction bases left unmatched: 5. Germline assignment: CDR1 SGHDT and CDR2 YYEEEE. The DNA for the CDR3 is TGTGCCAGCAGCTTCGGCGGGAGGGAGTACACCGGGGAGCTGTTTTTT. Protein: CASSFGGREYTGELFF. Drawing the rest from reference TRBV5-6 and TRBJ2-2, the complete variable domain is DAGVTQSPTHLIKTRGQQVTLRCSPKSGHDTVSWYQQALGQGPQFIFQYYEEEERQRGNFPDRFSGHQFPNYSSELNVNALLLGDSALYLCASSFGGREYTGELFFGEGSRLTVL.

The gene calls are TRBV4-2 and TRBJ2-7, with D unclear. V lost 0 bases to trimming and J lost 3 bases, with 9 bases between them. Germline V gives CDR1 LGHNA, CDR2 YNFKEQ. This CDR3 is built from 14 residues. The CDR3 DNA reads as TGTGCCAGCAGCCAAGAGGGTTGGAGCTACGAGCAGTACTTC. Translated, it gives CASSQEGWSYEQYF.

The chain combines TRBV7-6 with TRBJ1-1, with 9 nucleotides matching TRBD1. From germline, CDR1 is SGHVS and CDR2 FNYEAQ. The CDR3 consists of 13 residues. V shed 5 bases and J 12 bases; nucleotides not matched to a gene: 10. CDR3 DNA: TGTGCCAGCAGCCCGAACAGGGGGCGGGGGACTTTCTTT. Translating it yields CASSPNRGRGTFF. Together with reference TRBV7-6 and TRBJ1-1, the CDR3 gives the full variable domain: GAGVSQSPRYKVTKRGQDVALRCDPISGHVSLYWYRQALGQGPEFLTYFNYEAQQDKSGLPNDRFSAERPEGSISTLTIQRTEQRDSAMYRCASSPNRGRGTFFGQGTRLTVV.